This entry describes one T cell receptor (beta chain). Its cognate antigen is unknown. The CDR3 totals 16 residues. The germline V and J ends were trimmed by 6 bases and 6 bases, with 21 bases remaining between them. TCRdb recomputed calls from the RT-PCR reads with MiXCR, one row per CDR3 protein. Here the sample spans 300,000 to 350,000 distinct CDR3 sequences, roughly 22% being singletons. The data are from a study of response to subunit inactivated influenza vaccine. Findings and caveats of the study: The authors offered the suggestion that each seasonal influenza vaccination recruits few new T cells.

The clonotype was recovered from a man aged 50 to 75 who received an inactivated influenza vaccine. This specimen was PBMCs from blood, taken about 20 months after vaccination. This rearrangement joins TRBV12-3 or TRBV12-4 to TRBJ2-1; no definite D call. CDR3 nucleotide sequence: TGTGCCAGCAGCCGTGCTTTGGCGGCTCCCTTCAATGAGCAGTTCTTC. It is translated as CASSRALAAPFNEQFF.